A selection of T cell receptor beta chains follows, all from one sample in a study of blood T cell repertoires in COVID-19. Only in-frame clones appear in the TCRdb table, and some are missing; sequencing was by immunoSEQ multiplex PCR. Of 75,000 or so clones in the sample, about four fifths were seen once. Sequenced input: peripheral blood. These receptor sequences come from a man over 45 with acute or convalescent COVID-19. CDR3s include the opening cysteine and the closing phenylalanine or tryptophan. Fields, in order: D gene, J gene, clone size, V gene, CDR3 DNA, CDR3 protein. D genes are given only for firm matches. Not every row has a clone size; where given, it reads once, few, many or a size class.

d_gene: TRBD1
j_gene: TRBJ1-2
abundance: once
v_gene: TRBV27
CDR3nt: TGTGCCAGCACCCACTTCGGACAGGGAGTAGGCTACACCTTC
CDR3aa: CASTHFGQGVGYTF

d_gene: TRBD2
j_gene: TRBJ2-2
abundance: .
v_gene: TRBV3-1/TRBV3-2
CDR3nt: TGTGCCAGCAGCCAAGGGACTAGCAAGTTCGGGGAGCTGTTTTTT
CDR3aa: CASSQGTSKFGELFF

d_gene: .
j_gene: TRBJ2-7
abundance: .
v_gene: TRBV9
CDR3nt: TGTGCCAGCAGCGTCGGCGACCCCCCAGGATACGAGCAGTACTTC
CDR3aa: CASSVGDPPGYEQYF

d_gene: .
j_gene: TRBJ1-1
abundance: .
v_gene: TRBV4-2
CDR3nt: TGTGCCAGCAGCCAAGGCTACAGGGAGAACACTGAAGCTTTCTTT
CDR3aa: CASSQGYRENTEAFF

d_gene: .
j_gene: TRBJ1-5
abundance: .
v_gene: TRBV28
CDR3nt: TGTGCCAGCAGTTCGCCAAAGGCCACCTCGACACGGACGGGGGGATATAGCAATCAGCCCCAGCATTTT
CDR3aa: CASSSPKATSTRTGGYSNQPQHF

d_gene: .
j_gene: TRBJ1-3
abundance: .
v_gene: TRBV3-1/TRBV3-2
CDR3nt: TGTGCCAGCAGCCTCCCGGGACATTTTACTGGAAACACCATATATTTT
CDR3aa: CASSLPGHFTGNTIYF

d_gene: .
j_gene: TRBJ2-3
abundance: .
v_gene: TRBV18
CDR3nt: TGTGCCAGCTCACCACCCCAGGGGCGGGGCACAGATACGCAGTATTTT
CDR3aa: CASSPPQGRGTDTQYF

d_gene: .
j_gene: TRBJ2-5
abundance: .
v_gene: TRBV4-1
CDR3nt: TGCGCCAGCAGCCAATATCTCCGGGAGGAGACCCAGTACTTC
CDR3aa: CASSQYLREETQYF

d_gene: .
j_gene: TRBJ2-1
abundance: .
v_gene: TRBV7-6
CDR3nt: TGTGCCAGCAGCTTATCCGGCGGGGGCAGCTCCTACAATGAGCAGTTCTTC
CDR3aa: CASSLSGGGSSYNEQFF

d_gene: .
j_gene: TRBJ2-5
abundance: once
v_gene: TRBV11-2
CDR3nt: TGTGCCAGCAGCTTCTCGGAACAACGAACCGTCAGGGAGACCCAGTACTTC
CDR3aa: CASSFSEQRTVRETQYF

d_gene: TRBD1
j_gene: TRBJ2-2
abundance: .
v_gene: TRBV5-5
CDR3nt: TGTGCCAGCAGCTTGGGCAGGGGGCAGTCGAACACCGGGGAGCTGTTTTTT
CDR3aa: CASSLGRGQSNTGELFF

d_gene: .
j_gene: TRBJ2-1
abundance: .
v_gene: TRBV6-2/TRBV6-3
CDR3nt: TGTGCCAGCAGTAGTACGGGTAGGGGGTCATTCGATGAGCAGTTCTTC
CDR3aa: CASSSTGRGSFDEQFF

d_gene: .
j_gene: TRBJ1-1
abundance: .
v_gene: TRBV7-9
CDR3nt: TGTGCCAGCAGCGAGGGGAGGGACACTGAAGCTTTCTTT
CDR3aa: CASSEGRDTEAFF

d_gene: .
j_gene: TRBJ1-2
abundance: .
v_gene: TRBV18
CDR3nt: TGTGCCAGCTCACCACCGGCGAATCGGGGGGACTATGGCTACACCTTC
CDR3aa: CASSPPANRGDYGYTF

d_gene: TRBD2
j_gene: TRBJ2-1
abundance: .
v_gene: TRBV14
CDR3nt: TGTGCCAGCAGCCCTCCGGGACTAAATTACCCCTCCTACAATGAGCAGTTCTTC
CDR3aa: CASSPPGLNYPSYNEQFF

d_gene: TRBD2
j_gene: TRBJ2-1
abundance: once
v_gene: TRBV5-1
CDR3nt: TGCGCCAGCAGCCTGGACAGGAAGACAGGACTAGCGGGAGTCTACAATGAGCAGTTCTTC
CDR3aa: CASSLDRKTGLAGVYNEQFF

d_gene: .
j_gene: TRBJ1-1
abundance: .
v_gene: TRBV19
CDR3nt: TGTGCCAGTAGTCTACAGGGAATGGGCACTGAAGCTTTCTTT
CDR3aa: CASSLQGMGTEAFF

d_gene: TRBD1
j_gene: TRBJ1-2
abundance: .
v_gene: TRBV4-3
CDR3nt: TGCGCCAGCAGCCCGGACAGGGGGCTTGGCTACACCTTC
CDR3aa: CASSPDRGLGYTF

d_gene: .
j_gene: TRBJ2-5
abundance: .
v_gene: TRBV7-9
CDR3nt: TGTGCCAGCAGCTCTGCCCTAGGACTTGATTGGGAGACCCAGTACTTC
CDR3aa: CASSSALGLDWETQYF

d_gene: .
j_gene: TRBJ2-1
abundance: .
v_gene: TRBV21-1
CDR3nt: TGTGCCAGCAGCAAAGGACTACAGACAGGGAGCTCTTACAATGAGCAGTTCTTC
CDR3aa: CASSKGLQTGSSYNEQFF

d_gene: .
j_gene: TRBJ1-2
abundance: .
v_gene: TRBV6-5
CDR3nt: TGTGCCAGCAGTTATGGGGCAGGGATTAACTATGGCTACACCTTC
CDR3aa: CASSYGAGINYGYTF

d_gene: .
j_gene: TRBJ2-7
abundance: once
v_gene: TRBV6-2/TRBV6-3
CDR3nt: TGTGCCAGCAGTTACTATGAAACCCTAACCTACGAGCAGTACTTC
CDR3aa: CASSYYETLTYEQYF

d_gene: TRBD1
j_gene: TRBJ1-6
abundance: .
v_gene: TRBV5-5
CDR3nt: TGTGCCAGCAGCTTGGGCAGGGGGCTGTATTCACCCCTCCACTTT
CDR3aa: CASSLGRGLYSPLHF

d_gene: TRBD1
j_gene: TRBJ2-1
abundance: .
v_gene: TRBV5-1
CDR3nt: TGCGCCAGCAGCCAGGGACAGGGTCACAATGAGCAGTTCTTC
CDR3aa: CASSQGQGHNEQFF

d_gene: TRBD1
j_gene: TRBJ1-4
abundance: .
v_gene: TRBV7-2
CDR3nt: TGTGCCAGCAGCGCCAGGGGGTTTGGCGAAAAACTGTTTTTT
CDR3aa: CASSARGFGEKLFF

d_gene: .
j_gene: TRBJ1-1
abundance: .
v_gene: TRBV2
CDR3nt: TGTGCCAGCAGCGACACTGAAGCTTTCTTT
CDR3aa: CASSDTEAFF

d_gene: .
j_gene: TRBJ2-1
abundance: .
v_gene: TRBV7-2
CDR3nt: TGTGCCAGCAGCTCCAGACGGGTGGTTGGCAATGAGCAGTTCTTC
CDR3aa: CASSSRRVVGNEQFF

d_gene: TRBD1
j_gene: TRBJ1-2
abundance: .
v_gene: TRBV19
CDR3nt: TGTGCCAGTACCCCGGGACAGGGCTATGGCTACACCTTC
CDR3aa: CASTPGQGYGYTF

d_gene: TRBD1
j_gene: TRBJ2-7
abundance: .
v_gene: TRBV28
CDR3nt: TGTGCCAGCAGCCCCGACAGGGTTTGGTACGAGCAGTACTTC
CDR3aa: CASSPDRVWYEQYF

d_gene: .
j_gene: TRBJ2-5
abundance: .
v_gene: TRBV11-2
CDR3nt: TGTGCCAGCAGTCCCCCCACCGGAGAGACCCAGTACTTC
CDR3aa: CASSPPTGETQYF

d_gene: .
j_gene: TRBJ1-1
abundance: .
v_gene: TRBV3-1/TRBV3-2
CDR3nt: TGTGCCAGCAGCCAAGATCTTGCGGGGGGCTTTAGCGGGAACACTGAAGCTTTCTTT
CDR3aa: CASSQDLAGGFSGNTEAFF

d_gene: .
j_gene: TRBJ2-2
abundance: .
v_gene: TRBV2
CDR3nt: TGTGCCAGCACGGTTATGGAGGTATCCGGGGAGCTGTTTTTT
CDR3aa: CASTVMEVSGELFF

d_gene: .
j_gene: TRBJ2-7
abundance: few
v_gene: TRBV29-1
CDR3nt: TGCAGCGTTGAAGATCTTCAGGGGGGCGAGCAGTACTTC
CDR3aa: CSVEDLQGGEQYF

d_gene: .
j_gene: TRBJ2-7
abundance: .
v_gene: TRBV4-1
CDR3nt: TGCGCCAGCAGCCAAGACCCGCGATACGAGCAGTACTTC
CDR3aa: CASSQDPRYEQYF

d_gene: TRBD2
j_gene: TRBJ2-1
abundance: .
v_gene: TRBV19
CDR3nt: TGTGCCAGTACGTCTTGGGCGGGGGGTTACAATGAGCAGTTCTTC
CDR3aa: CASTSWAGGYNEQFF

d_gene: .
j_gene: TRBJ1-2
abundance: .
v_gene: TRBV10-3
CDR3nt: TGTGCCATCAGTGAGTCAAGCACGGGGGGAAAATATGGCTACACCTTC
CDR3aa: CAISESSTGGKYGYTF

d_gene: .
j_gene: TRBJ1-2
abundance: few
v_gene: TRBV3-1/TRBV3-2
CDR3nt: TGTGCCCCCAGGATGGGTGGATATGGCTACACCTTC
CDR3aa: CAPRMGGYGYTF

d_gene: .
j_gene: TRBJ2-5
abundance: .
v_gene: TRBV5-1
CDR3nt: TGCGCCAGCAGCTTGGAGGCCGGGGAGACCCAGTACTTC
CDR3aa: CASSLEAGETQYF

d_gene: TRBD1
j_gene: TRBJ1-1
abundance: .
v_gene: TRBV5-5
CDR3nt: TGTGCCAGCAGCTTACGGACAGGTAACACTGAAGCTTTCTTT
CDR3aa: CASSLRTGNTEAFF

d_gene: .
j_gene: TRBJ2-2
abundance: .
v_gene: TRBV10-1
CDR3nt: TGCGCCAGCAGCGAGGTCTGGGAGCTGTTTTTT
CDR3aa: CASSEVWELFF

d_gene: .
j_gene: TRBJ1-2
abundance: .
v_gene: TRBV6-2/TRBV6-3
CDR3nt: TGTGCCAGCAGCCGGGCACCGCTTTATGGCTACACCTTC
CDR3aa: CASSRAPLYGYTF

d_gene: .
j_gene: TRBJ1-4
abundance: once
v_gene: TRBV18
CDR3nt: TGTGCCAGCGCAAGAGGAGCAACTAATGAAAAACTGTTTTTT
CDR3aa: CASARGATNEKLFF

d_gene: TRBD1
j_gene: TRBJ2-5
abundance: few
v_gene: TRBV7-2
CDR3nt: TGTGCCAGCAGCCACCGACAGGGGCGGGTGGGAGAGACCCAGTACTTC
CDR3aa: CASSHRQGRVGETQYF